The 32 T cell receptor beta chains below all came from one sample that was sequenced in a study of Ad26.COV2.S vaccination and SARS-CoV-2 variants. Method: immunoSEQ multiplex PCR; TCRdb's copy keeps in-frame clones and lacks some. Of a few hundred thousand clones listed, over 75% are singletons. Noted treatment: some 20 received Ad26.COV2.S at low or high dose, single or two shots; about 5 received placebo; per-sample allocation not given. The samples were gathered on day 63 after the first injection of vaccine or placebo. The source material was peripheral blood, sampled in a trial of Ad26.COV2.S vaccine versus placebo. These receptors were obtained from a person between 18 and 60 years old who received the Ad26.COV2.S COVID-19 vaccine or a placebo.

This clone was seen only once. V is TRBV7-2 and J is TRBJ1-2; no reliable D call. The CDR3 spans 13 residues. Trimming stripped 5 bases from V and 6 bases from J, with 13 bases between. Germline CDR1 SGHTA, CDR2 FQGNSA. CDR3 residues: CASSNNQENGYTF. As DNA, the CDR3 is TGTGCCAGCAGCAACAATCAGGAGAATGGCTACACCTTC.

The chain carries TRBV2 and TRBJ1-1, with D maybe TRBD1 (5 bases). Trimming left V 7 bases short and J 1 base short, with 13 bases between. There are 14 residues in the CDR3. Germline CDR1 reads SNHLY; CDR2 reads FYNNEI. The CDR3 loop is CASNGARGNTEAFF. DNA for the CDR3: TGTGCCAGCAATGGCGCGAGGGGGAACACTGAAGCTTTCTTT.

V and J are TRBV25-1 and TRBJ1-2, with TRBD1 as a possible D gene (6 bases). Germline V lookup: CDR1 MGHDK, CDR2 SYGVNS. V lost 2 bases, J lost 6 bases, and 13 bases lay in between. The CDR3 is 14 amino acids. CDR3 sequence reads: CASSEGGGNDGYTF. The CDR3 coding sequence is TGTGCCAGCAGTGAAGGGGGCGGGAATGATGGCTACACCTTC.

The chain links TRBV28 to TRBJ2-7; 10 bases map to TRBD2. The V gene's germline CDR1 is MDHEN and CDR2 SYDVKM. CDR3 length: 15 amino acids. V was clipped by 2 bases and J by 7 bases; unmatched bases: 8. Written as DNA, the CDR3 is TGTGCCAGCAGTTTACCGGGACTAGCGAGTGATGAGCAGTACTTC. Protein sequence: CASSLPGLASDEQYF. Full variable domain (rest looked up from reference TRBV28 and TRBJ2-7): DVKVTQSSRYLVKRTGEKVFLECVQDMDHENMFWYRQDPGLGLRLIYFSYDVKMKEKGDIPEGYSVSREKKERFSLILESASTNQTSMYLCASSLPGLASDEQYFGPGTRLTVT.

A note on this clone: Its ends do not fully match the called genes, so a read error is possible. J is TRBJ2-7 and V is TRBV7-2; 7 nucleotides line up with TRBD2. There are 17 residues in the CDR3. CDR1 is SGHTA, CDR2 FQGNSA, per germline. The CDR3, as DNA: TGTGCCAGCACCTTAGGGGCTAGCGGAGGGGCTCCTTACGAGCAGTACTTC. Protein sequence: CASTLGASGGAPYEQYF.

The chain recombines TRBV28 with TRBJ1-3; the D is unclear. The CDR3 extends over 15 amino acids. The germline CDR1 and CDR2 sequences are MDHEN and SYDVKM. V was trimmed by 4 bases and J by 0 bases, leaving 10 bases between them. The DNA of the CDR3 is TGTGCCAGCAGTTCCCCCGGGGTCTCTGGAAACACCATATATTTT. Translation: CASSSPGVSGNTIYF.

This chain uses TRBV5-4 with TRBJ2-7, with 8 bases identical to TRBD2. Trimming cost V 2 bases and J 5 bases; bases outside gene matches: 12. The germline V gene encodes CDR1 SGHNT and CDR2 YYREEE (reference sequence). The CDR3 runs to 16 residues. CDR3 in amino acids: CASSLGTGGPPHEQYF. CDR3 nucleotides: TGTGCCAGCAGCTTAGGAACGGGAGGGCCTCCCCACGAGCAGTACTTC.

The chain joins TRBV18 to TRBJ1-4; 9 nucleotides match TRBD1. The CDR3 covers 16 residues. CDR1 is KGHSH and CDR2 is LQKENI in the germline V gene. J gave up 8 bases and V 2 bases, and 9 bases lay outside the gene matches. The CDR3 protein is CASSPNPGTGREKLFF. The CDR3 bases are TGTGCCAGCTCACCAAACCCTGGGACAGGGAGGGAAAAACTGTTTTTT.

This clone was counted a single time. This chain links TRBV6-5 with TRBJ2-5, with a tentative D call TRBD2 (6 bases). From germline, CDR1 is MNHEY and CDR2 SVGAGI. The CDR3 has 15 residues. Trimming stripped 6 bases from V and 4 bases from J, with 18 bases between. This CDR3 reads CASSPLAGRVETQYF. The CDR3 bases are TGTGCCAGCAGCCCCCTCGCGGGAAGGGTAGAGACCCAGTACTTC.

The rearrangement joins TRBV5-1 to TRBJ2-1; D tentatively reads TRBD1 or TRBD2 (5 bases each). Germline CDR1 is SGHRS and CDR2 is YFSETQ. Trimming left V 6 bases short and J 6 bases short, with 13 bases between. This CDR3 is built from 13 residues. This chain's CDR3 is CASNEAGTNEQFF. CDR3 in DNA: TGCGCCAGCAACGAGGCAGGGACCAATGAGCAGTTCTTC.

Only a few counts were recorded for this clone. The chain couples TRBV7-9 to TRBJ1-5; D unclear. CDR1 and CDR2 (germline): SEHNR, FQNEAQ (reference sequence). V was trimmed by 1 base and J by 2 bases, leaving 0 bases between them. CDR3 length equals 12 residues. The CDR3 nucleotides read TGTGCCAGCAGCTTAGGCAATCAGCCCCAGCATTTT. Protein sequence: CASSLGNQPQHF. Supplemented by reference TRBV7-9 and TRBJ1-5, the full variable domain reads DTGVSQNPRHKITKRGQNVTFRCDPISEHNRLYWYRQTLGQGPEFLTYFQNEAQLEKSRLLSDRFSAERPKGSFSTLEIQRTEQGDSAMYLCASSLGNQPQHFGDGTRLSIL.

The chain couples TRBV19 to TRBJ2-1; no clear D. From germline, CDR1 is LNHDA and CDR2 SQIVND (reference sequence). The V end lost 8 bases, the J end lost 1 base, and 12 bases lay between the germline ends. There are 14 residues in the CDR3. The CDR3 loop reads CASSQAGSYNEQFF. The CDR3 DNA sequence: TGTGCCAGTTCCCAGGCAGGATCCTACAATGAGCAGTTCTTC.

With regard to this clone: A read error may produce the germline difference seen at one junction end. The genes are TRBV7-7 and TRBJ1-5, with TRBD1 as a possible D gene (5 bases). Germline V CDR1 and CDR2: SSHAT, FNYEAQ (reference sequence). This CDR3 is 16 amino acids long. The CDR3: CASTTLGGGSNQPQHF. CDR3 in DNA: TGTGCTAGCACCACCCTGGGGGGGGGAAGCAATCAGCCCCAGCATTTT.

The chain recombines TRBV27 with TRBJ2-7; D may be TRBD1 (5 bases). This CDR3 contains 17 residues. Germline assignment: CDR1 MNHEY and CDR2 SMNVEV (reference sequence). The V end lost 5 bases, the J end lost 4 bases, and 24 bases lay between the germline ends. Written as DNA, the CDR3 is TGTGCCAGCAGTCTTTTAAGGGGCCGGGCTCTTGTATACGAGCAGTACTTC. It encodes CASSLLRGRALVYEQYF.

The chain combines TRBV15 with TRBJ1-2, with D tentatively TRBD1 (5 bases). V gave up 0 bases and J gave up 4 bases, with 9 bases separating them. This CDR3 has 14 amino acids. The germline V gene encodes CDR1 LNHNV and CDR2 YYDKDF (reference sequence). For the CDR3, the DNA is TGTGCCACCAGCAGAGAGGTGCAGGGCTATGGCTACACCTTC. Encoded protein: CATSREVQGYGYTF. The whole variable domain, filled in from reference TRBV15 and TRBJ1-2, reads DAMVIQNPRYQVTQFGKPVTLSCSQTLNHNVMYWYQQKSSQAPKLLFHYYDKDFNNEADTPDNFQSRRPNTSFCFLDIRSPGLGDTAMYLCATSREVQGYGYTFGSGTRLTVV.

The chain carries TRBV29-1 and TRBJ1-5; D not certain. CDR3 length: 15 residues. The V end lost 6 bases, the J end lost 0 bases, and 15 bases lay between the germline ends. Germline V lookup: CDR1 SQVTM, CDR2 ANQGSEA. Here the CDR3 reads CSVGTGSDSNQPQHF. CDR3 DNA sequence: TGCAGCGTGGGCACGGGTAGCGATAGCAATCAGCCCCAGCATTTT.

This clone was counted a single time. The chain recombines TRBV5-1 with TRBJ1-6; 8 nucleotides match TRBD1. The CDR3 covers 15 residues. Germline CDR1 reads SGHRS; CDR2 reads YFSETQ. J was trimmed by 8 bases and V by 4 bases; bases with no gene match: 8. CDR3 nucleotides: TGCGCCAGCAGCATACAACAGGGGGGGGATTCACCCCTCCACTTT. This codes for CASSIQQGGDSPLHF.

V and J are TRBV27 and TRBJ2-2; possibly TRBD1 or TRBD2 for D (6 bases each). V was cut by 11 bases and J by 7 bases, with 17 bases left in between. Germline CDR1 MNHEY, CDR2 SMNVEV (reference sequence). This CDR3 region has 13 residues. CDR3 in amino acids: CAQCGGRVGELFF. The CDR3, as DNA: TGTGCCCAATGTGGGGGGCGGGTCGGGGAGCTGTTTTTT.

The rearrangement uses TRBV5-1 and TRBJ1-1; D not certain. The CDR3 has 13 amino acids. The germline V and J ends were trimmed by 3 bases and 6 bases, with 12 bases remaining between them. Germline loops: CDR1 SGHRS, CDR2 YFSETQ. The CDR3 DNA is TGCGCCAGCAGCTCCAGGACGCCCGCTGAAGCTTTCTTT. Translating it yields CASSSRTPAEAFF.

The V and J genes are TRBV7-6 and TRBJ2-7, with 9 bases fitting TRBD2. V shed 4 bases and J 6 bases; nucleotides not matched to a gene: 10. This CDR3 comprises 15 residues. Germline lookup yields CDR1 SGHVS and CDR2 FNYEAQ. The CDR3 reads CASSSTRGSGSEQYF. The CDR3 nucleotides are TGTGCCAGCAGCTCCACCCGGGGTAGCGGGAGCGAGCAGTACTTC.

The chain employs TRBV4-1 and TRBJ2-1; D gene ambiguous. V was trimmed by 3 bases and J by 7 bases, leaving 10 bases between them. The CDR3 totals 13 residues. Germline CDR1 reads MGHRA; CDR2 reads YSYEKL. The CDR3 DNA follows: TGCGCCAGCAGCCACCCGACCCGGAATGAGCAGTTCTTC. Translation gives CASSHPTRNEQFF.

V usage is TRBV7-8 and J usage is TRBJ1-2; D possibly corresponds to TRBD1 (6 bases). Deletions cut 1 base from V and 10 bases from J, with 10 bases between. The CDR3 has 12 residues. Germline V gene sequence: CDR1 SGHVS, CDR2 FQNEAQ. Here the CDR3 reads CASSLERGDYTF. CDR3 nucleotides: TGTGCCAGCAGCTTAGAAAGGGGGGACTACACCTTC.

The rearrangement joins TRBV10-1 to TRBJ2-3; tentatively, D is TRBD1 (5 bases). Trimming took 6 bases from V and 3 from J, leaving 7 bases between them. Germline CDR1 is WNHNN and CDR2 is SYGVQD (reference sequence). The CDR3 is 12 amino acids. This chain's CDR3 is CASRDSTDTQYF. Here the CDR3 DNA reads TGCGCCAGCAGAGACAGTACAGATACGCAGTATTTT.

V gene TRBV7-6 combines with J gene TRBJ1-1; 9 bases match TRBD1. Germline trimming cut 1 base from V and 5 bases from J; bases unmatched to any gene: 14. The CDR3 length is 18 residues. CDR1 is SGHVS and CDR2 is FNYEAQ in the germline V gene. The CDR3 region is CASSLVMYRTGEGTEAFF. In DNA form, the CDR3 reads TGTGCCAGCAGCTTAGTCATGTATCGGACAGGGGAAGGGACTGAAGCTTTCTTT.

This clone was observed a few times. The gene calls are TRBV7-9 and TRBJ1-6; weak D call: TRBD1 (5 bases). CDR1 and CDR2 (germline): SEHNR, FQNEAQ (reference sequence). The ends were cut back, 5 bases at V and 0 bases at J, with 11 bases in the middle. This CDR3 comprises 16 residues. CDR3 sequence (DNA): TGTGCCAGCAGCCGGGACGGGAGCTCCTATAATTCACCCCTCCACTTT. Translation gives CASSRDGSSYNSPLHF.

CDR3 in DNA: TGTGCCAGCTCACCACCGCTTGGGGGGACTTCCAACTATGGCTACACCTTC. This codes for CASSPPLGGTSNYGYTF. The V call is TRBV18, the J call TRBJ1-2, with a weak D call TRBD1 (5 bases). Germline loops: CDR1 KGHSH, CDR2 LQKENI. The CDR3 is made up of 17 amino acids. Deletions cut 0 bases from V and 2 bases from J, with 16 bases between. The full variable domain, in which reference TRBV18 and TRBJ1-2 provide the parts outside the CDR3, is NAGVMQNPRHLVRRRGQEARLRCSPMKGHSHVYWYRQLPEEGLKFMVYLQKENIIDESGMPKERFSAEFPKEGPSILRIQQVVRGDSAAYFCASSPPLGGTSNYGYTFGSGTRLTVV.

The J gene is TRBJ2-4, the V gene TRBV2; D is perhaps TRBD2 (7 bases). The germline V and J ends were trimmed by 8 bases and 5 bases, with 16 bases remaining between them. Per germline, CDR1 SNHLY and CDR2 FYNNEI. The CDR3 is made up of 14 amino acids. The DNA of the CDR3 is TGTGCCAGCGCAGCAAGGGGGGGAGAAAACATTCAGTACTTC. It codes for CASAARGGENIQYF.

The J gene is TRBJ1-5, the V gene TRBV19; weak D call: TRBD1 (5 bases). CDR1 and CDR2 from the germline V gene are LNHDA and SQIVND (reference sequence). The V gene lost 6 bases and the J gene lost 4 bases, with 16 bases spanning the gap. CDR3 length: 15 amino acids. The CDR3, as DNA: TGTGCCAGTAGACTAGGGGCAGGGCCTAATCAGCCCCAGCATTTT. Its translation: CASRLGAGPNQPQHF.

The V gene is TRBV2, the J gene TRBJ1-2; no clear D gene. The CDR3 extends over 14 amino acids. Trimming took 11 bases from V and 4 from J, leaving 20 bases between them. Germline V lookup: CDR1 SNHLY, CDR2 FYNNEI. This chain's CDR3 is CAGSTSPTFYGYTF. CDR3 bases: TGTGCCGGTAGTACATCCCCTACCTTCTATGGCTACACCTTC.

V gene TRBV6-5 combines with J gene TRBJ2-7, with 9 bases aligning to TRBD1. Losses at the gene ends were 8 bases for V and 3 bases for J; bases not matched to a gene: 8. The germline V gene has CDR1 MNHEY and CDR2 SVGAGI. CDR3 size: 14 residues. The CDR3 nucleotides read TGTGCCAGCTGCCGGGACAGGGTAGGCTACGAGCAGTACTTC. It encodes CASCRDRVGYEQYF.

The V call is TRBV6-4, the J call TRBJ1-6, with unresolved D. Per the germline V gene, CDR1 is MRHNA and CDR2 is SNTAGT. The CDR3 loop spans 15 amino acids. The V and J ends lost 5 bases and 0 bases respectively, with 8 bases between them. The CDR3 region is CASSPGSSYNSPLHF. The CDR3 nucleotides read TGTGCCAGCAGTCCGGGGAGCTCCTATAATTCACCCCTCCACTTT.

V is TRBV9 and J is TRBJ1-1; 7 bases are shared with TRBD1. The CDR3 contains 12 residues. V shed 3 bases, J shed 6 bases, and the junction held 2 bases outside the gene matches. Per the germline V gene, CDR1 is SGDLS and CDR2 is YYNGEE. CDR3 residues: CASSDRGSEAFF. DNA of the CDR3: TGTGCCAGCAGCGACAGGGGATCTGAAGCTTTCTTT.